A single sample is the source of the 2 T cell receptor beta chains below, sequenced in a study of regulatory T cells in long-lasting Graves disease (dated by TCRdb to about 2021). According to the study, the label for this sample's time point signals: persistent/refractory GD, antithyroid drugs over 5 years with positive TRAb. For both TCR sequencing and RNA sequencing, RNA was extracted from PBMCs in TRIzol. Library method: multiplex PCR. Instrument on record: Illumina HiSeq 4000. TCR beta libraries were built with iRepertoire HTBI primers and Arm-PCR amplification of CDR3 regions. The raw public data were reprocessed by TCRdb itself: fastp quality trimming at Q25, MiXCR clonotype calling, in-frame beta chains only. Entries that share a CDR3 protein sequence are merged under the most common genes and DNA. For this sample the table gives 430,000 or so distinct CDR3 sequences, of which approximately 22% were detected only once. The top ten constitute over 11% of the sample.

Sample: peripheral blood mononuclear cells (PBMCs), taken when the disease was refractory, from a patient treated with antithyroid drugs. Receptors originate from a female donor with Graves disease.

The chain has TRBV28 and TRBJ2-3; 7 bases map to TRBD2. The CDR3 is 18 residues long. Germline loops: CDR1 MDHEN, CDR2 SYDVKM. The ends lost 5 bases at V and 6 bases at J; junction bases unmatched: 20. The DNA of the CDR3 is TGTGCCAGCAGTCCATCCGGTTTGGGAGGGGCCGCTTCGGATACGCAGTATTTT. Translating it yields CASSPSGLGGAASDTQYF.

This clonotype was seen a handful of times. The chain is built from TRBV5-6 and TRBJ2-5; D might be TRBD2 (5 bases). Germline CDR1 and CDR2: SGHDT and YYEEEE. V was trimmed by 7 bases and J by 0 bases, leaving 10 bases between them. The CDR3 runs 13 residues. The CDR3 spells CASRSGYQETQYF. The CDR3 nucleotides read TGTGCCAGCCGTTCGGGGTACCAAGAGACCCAGTACTTC.